What follows are 6 T cell receptor beta chains derived from one specimen sequenced in a study of T cells in Graves' hyperthyroidism and ophthalmopathy (dated by TCRdb to between 2018 and 2021). The library was prepared using multiplex PCR. The run used an Illumina HiSeq 2000. The TCR beta CDR3 regions were amplified from RNA transcripts. A first-round RT-PCR of the TCR CDR3 used the HTBI primer set with the Qiagen OneStep RT-PCR kit. TCRdb reworked the public reads: Q25 trimming with fastp, MiXCR clone assembly, productive beta chains retained. Rows are unified per CDR3 protein, each entry keeping the most common DNA and genes. A total of fewer than 600,000 distinct CDR3 sequences appear in this sample, 14% of them only once. Of the sample, approximately 13% is held by the ten largest clones. The sequenced sample consisted of blood. These receptors were obtained from a woman aged 40 to 49 with Graves' hyperthyroidism.

This clonotype came up many times. The gene calls are TRBV7-2 and TRBJ2-7; 12 nucleotides match TRBD2. The germline V gene encodes CDR1 SGHTA and CDR2 FQGNSA. The CDR3 length is 16 residues. V trimming: 3 bases; J trimming: 2 bases; junction bases outside the gene matches: 5. The CDR3 DNA follows: TGTGCCAGCAGCTTTTACCTAGCGGGAGGGCCCTACGAGCAGTACTTC. This translates into CASSFYLAGGPYEQYF.

This clonotype was seen at least ten times. V is TRBV20-1 and J is TRBJ2-1; D ambiguous. Per germline, CDR1 DFQATT and CDR2 SNEGSKA (reference sequence). With 6 bases removed from V and 3 bases from J, the gap between germline ends came to 15 bases. The CDR3 runs to 14 residues. CDR3 sequence: CSALRVLVYNEQFF. CDR3 nucleotide sequence: TGCAGTGCCCTGCGCGTCCTAGTCTACAATGAGCAGTTCTTC.

The CDR3: CASSQASGGKNIQYF. As DNA, the CDR3 is TGTGCCAGCAGTCAGGCTAGCGGGGGGAAAAACATTCAGTACTTC. The J gene is TRBJ2-4, the V gene TRBV28; 11 positions match TRBD2. The CDR3 is made up of 15 amino acids. With V trimmed by 5 bases and J by 4 bases, 4 bases remained unmatched. The germline V gene has CDR1 MDHEN and CDR2 SYDVKM.

This clonotype was counted at least ten times. This chain links TRBV2 with TRBJ2-1; no reliable D call. CDR1 and CDR2 (germline): SNHLY, FYNNEI. The CDR3 is 11 residues long. V lost 11 bases and J 8 bases, leaving 13 bases between the germline ends. CDR3 sequence reads: CAGLGLDEQFF. The CDR3, as DNA: TGTGCCGGGCTGGGTTTGGATGAGCAGTTCTTC.

In its sample, this clonotype was seen many times. This rearrangement joins TRBV6-1 to TRBJ2-1; TRBD2 matches 12 bases. V trimming: 8 bases; J trimming: 4 bases; junction bases outside the gene matches: 21. This CDR3 contains 20 residues. Germline V gives CDR1 MNHNS, CDR2 SASEGT. In nucleotides, the CDR3 is TGTGCCAGCGGCCCATCCCCTCTAGCGGGAGGGCCATTCGGGTACAATGAGCAGTTCTTC. As protein: CASGPSPLAGGPFGYNEQFF.

This clonotype was observed many times. The CDR3 here is CASSPPGPPLSYEQYF. In DNA, the CDR3 is TGTGCCAGCTCACCACCGGGACCACCTCTCTCCTACGAGCAGTACTTC. The chain couples TRBV18 to TRBJ2-7; D is perhaps TRBD1 or TRBD2 (5 bases each). Per the germline V gene, CDR1 is KGHSH and CDR2 is LQKENI. The CDR3 runs 16 residues. The V and J ends lost 0 bases and 0 bases respectively, with 12 bases between them.